This T cell receptor beta chain was sequenced in a study of T cells in Graves' hyperthyroidism and ophthalmopathy. Authors of the study amplified TCR beta CDR3 regions from RNA transcripts. The HTBI primer set drove a first-round RT-PCR of the TCR CDR3. MiXCR was run by TCRdb on the multiplex PCR reads, yielding one entry per CDR3 protein. The table has some 490,000 distinct CDR3 sequences, about 22% seen once; the top ten hold under 55%. CDR1 MNHEY and CDR2 SVGAGI come from the germline V gene. The germline V and J ends were trimmed by 0 bases and 7 bases, with 12 bases remaining between them. The CDR3 sequence is 14 residues long. Reasons for excluding patients were uncontrolled infection, other autoimmune disease, pregnancy or lactation.

The receptor comes from a woman in her sixties or seventies with Graves' ophthalmopathy. V usage is TRBV6-5 and J usage is TRBJ1-2; D is undetermined. Sequencing was performed on blood. CDR3 sequence: CASSYSGRVAGYTF. CDR3 nucleotides: TGTGCCAGCAGTTACTCCGGGAGGGTAGCTGGCTACACCTTC.